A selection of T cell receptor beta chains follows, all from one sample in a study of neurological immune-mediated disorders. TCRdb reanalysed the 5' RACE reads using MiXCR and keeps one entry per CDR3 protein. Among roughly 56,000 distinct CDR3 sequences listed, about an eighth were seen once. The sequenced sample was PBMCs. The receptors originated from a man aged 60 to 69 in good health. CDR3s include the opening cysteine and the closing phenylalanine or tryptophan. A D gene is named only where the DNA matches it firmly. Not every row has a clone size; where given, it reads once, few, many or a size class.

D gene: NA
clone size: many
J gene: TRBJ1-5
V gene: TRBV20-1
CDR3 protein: CSARGPGGGNQPQHF
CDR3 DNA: TGCAGTGCTAGGGGACCGGGAGGGGGGAATCAGCCCCAGCATTTT

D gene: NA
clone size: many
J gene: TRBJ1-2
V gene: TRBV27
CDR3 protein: CASSLTAEYNYGYTF
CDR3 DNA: TGTGCCAGCAGTTTAACAGCAGAGTATAACTATGGCTACACCTTC

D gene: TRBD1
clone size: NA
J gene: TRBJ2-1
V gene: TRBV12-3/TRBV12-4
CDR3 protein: CASSRQGLTYNERFF
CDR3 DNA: TGTGCCAGCAGCAGACAGGGGCTTACCTACAATGAGCGTTTCTTC

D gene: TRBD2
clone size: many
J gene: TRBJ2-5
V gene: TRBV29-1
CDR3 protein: CSVEGLAGEETQYF
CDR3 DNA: TGCAGCGTTGAGGGACTAGCGGGAGAAGAGACCCAGTACTTC

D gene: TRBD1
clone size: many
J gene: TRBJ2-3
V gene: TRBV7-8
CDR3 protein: CASSLVDRAPDTQYF
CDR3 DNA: TGTGCCAGCAGCTTAGTCGACAGGGCCCCAGATACGCAGTATTTT

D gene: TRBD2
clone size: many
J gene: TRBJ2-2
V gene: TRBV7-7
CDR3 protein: CASSSSGVYTGELFF
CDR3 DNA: TGTGCCAGCAGCTCTAGCGGGGTCTACACCGGGGAGCTGTTTTTT

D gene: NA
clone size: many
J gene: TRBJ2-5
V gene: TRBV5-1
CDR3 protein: CASSFETGRETQYF
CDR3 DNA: TGCGCCAGCAGCTTCGAGACAGGAAGGGAGACCCAGTACTTC

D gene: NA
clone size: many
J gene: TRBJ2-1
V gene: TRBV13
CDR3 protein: CASSRSYNEQFF
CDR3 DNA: TGTGCCAGCAGCCGATCCTACAATGAGCAGTTCTTC

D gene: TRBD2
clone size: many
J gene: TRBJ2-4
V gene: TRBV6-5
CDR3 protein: CASSYSVVGGEKNIQYF
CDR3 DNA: TGTGCCAGCAGTTACTCGGTCGTGGGGGGGGAAAAAAACATTCAGTACTTC

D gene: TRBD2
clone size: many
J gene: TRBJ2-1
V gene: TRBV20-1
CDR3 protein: CSAISPQAGGFDEQFF
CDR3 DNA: TGCAGTGCTATATCCCCACAGGCGGGAGGCTTTGATGAGCAGTTCTTC